These 9 T cell receptor beta chains were all obtained from the same sample, sequenced in a study of blood T cell repertoires in COVID-19. Clones were sequenced by immunoSEQ multiplex PCR, and TCRdb holds only the in-frame ones, with some missing. The sample lists fewer than 85,000 clones, 82% seen once, with 4% to 5% in the top ten. Material: peripheral blood. The receptors were sampled from a woman aged 55 to 70 with acute or convalescent COVID-19.

The CDR3: CASSPPTGTGGEKLFF. The DNA for the CDR3 is TGTGCCAGCAGCCCGCCAACCGGGACAGGGGGTGAAAAACTGTTTTTT. V and J are TRBV7-2 and TRBJ1-4; 11 nucleotides match TRBD1. Germline CDR1 and CDR2: SGHTA and FQGNSA. The ends lost 5 bases at V and 7 bases at J; junction bases unmatched: 9. CDR3 length: 16 amino acids. Complete variable domain (other parts from reference TRBV7-2 and TRBJ1-4): GAGVSQSPSNKVTEKGKDVELRCDPISGHTALYWYRQSLGQGLEFLIYFQGNSAPDKSGLPSDRFSAERTGGSVSTLTIQRTQQEDSAVYLCASSPPTGTGGEKLFFGSGTQLSVL.

This rearrangement joins TRBV11-3 to TRBJ2-7, with D unresolved. V was shortened by 5 bases and J by 7 bases, with 9 bases between the two germline ends. The CDR3 has 11 amino acids. Germline V gives CDR1 SGHNT, CDR2 YENEEA. As DNA, the CDR3 is TGTGCCAGCAGCGGAAACGGGGAGCAGTACTTC. As protein: CASSGNGEQYF.

The gene calls are TRBV30 and TRBJ2-5, with TRBD2 matching 8 bases. The germline V gene encodes CDR1 GTSNPN and CDR2 SVGIG (reference sequence). The CDR3 runs 13 residues. V shed 4 bases and J 9 bases; nucleotides not matched to a gene: 10. The CDR3 DNA reads as TGTGCCTGGATTAGCGGGGATCTTGTGTCCCAGTACTTC. Residues: CAWISGDLVSQYF.

This chain connects TRBV3-1 (or the pseudogene TRBV3-2) to TRBJ2-1, with 8 bases identical to TRBD2. This CDR3 is 16 amino acids long. V lost 3 bases, J lost 1 base, and 5 bases stayed unmatched. From germline, CDR1 is LGHDT and CDR2 YNNKEL (reference sequence). CDR3 nucleotide sequence: TGTGCCAGCAGCCAGAGGACTAGCTGGTCCTACAATGAGCAGTTCTTC. It specifies CASSQRTSWSYNEQFF.

This clone was counted a few times. This rearrangement joins TRBV11-2 to TRBJ1-2; D perhaps matches TRBD1 (6 bases). CDR1 and CDR2 (germline): SGHAT, FQNNGV. The CDR3 loop spans 15 amino acids. The V and J ends lost 5 bases and 7 bases respectively, with 20 bases between them. The CDR3 nucleotides read TGTGCCAGCAGCCCTCAGAGGGGGTCTTTGGGTGGCTACACCTTC. It yields the protein CASSPQRGSLGGYTF.

In this sample, this clone turned up once. J is TRBJ2-7 and V is TRBV18; D is uncertain. Germline V gene lookup returns CDR1 KGHSH and CDR2 LQKENI. Between the trimmed V and J ends, which lost 6 bases and 5 bases, there was a span of 8 bases. This CDR3 is 11 amino acids long. The CDR3 region has the DNA TGTGCCAGCTCGTTGATAGACGAGCAGTACTTC. Translating it yields CASSLIDEQYF.

V gene TRBV4-1 combines with J gene TRBJ1-2; 8 nucleotides match TRBD1. CDR3 length: 15 amino acids. V gave up 4 bases and J gave up 6 bases; unmatched junction bases: 10. Germline CDR1 MGHRA, CDR2 YSYEKL. The CDR3 region is CASSPTQGALDGYTF. DNA of the CDR3: TGCGCCAGCAGCCCAACTCAGGGGGCCCTGGATGGCTACACCTTC.

The chain couples TRBV4-2 to TRBJ2-7, with TRBD2 identical over 14 bases. Germline V CDR1 and CDR2: LGHNA, YNFKEQ. CDR3 size: 16 residues. J lost 5 bases, V lost 1 base, and 4 bases had no gene match. CDR3 DNA sequence: TGTGCCAGCAGCCAAGGAACGACTAGCGGGGGGGACGAGCAGTACTTC. Amino acids: CASSQGTTSGGDEQYF.

The table lists this clone with a count of one. J is TRBJ2-5 and V is TRBV6-1, with D maybe TRBD2 (6 bases). This CDR3 is 18 amino acids long. CDR1 and CDR2 (germline): MNHNS, SASEGT. Trimming shortened V by 1 base and J by 1 base, and 19 bases separated the two germline ends. The CDR3 protein is CASSEVGVVGGGQETQYF. CDR3 nucleotide sequence: TGTGCCAGCAGTGAAGTAGGAGTGGTTGGGGGAGGCCAAGAGACCCAGTACTTC.